This T cell receptor beta chain derives from a study of beta chain features in type 1 diabetes. About the research overall: Sorted cells numbering under 140,000,000 were examined across all samples. Study observations and caveats: There was a moderate but significant shortening of TCRB CDR3s in all four CD4+ subsets of Type 1 diabetes patients. PCR might pick shorter templates more often, in the same way for patients and controls.

Germline V gene data show CDR1 as SGDLS and CDR2 as YYNGEE. This CDR3 is 16 amino acids long. V shed 3 bases and J 5 bases; nucleotides not matched to a gene: 9. One heparinised blood draw, averaging roughly 0.12 L, came from each donor. Each of the CD4+ naive, central memory, regulatory and stem cell-like memory populations was sorted via CD45RO/CCR7/CD25/CD127/CD95/CD27. Comment on this clone: Its target is unknown.

Expressed TCRB transcripts were sequenced, since all the RNA that had been isolated was reverse transcribed. TCRdb keeps only in-frame clones here, not all; method: immunoSEQ multiplex PCR. Among roughly 130,000 clones listed, less than 20% were seen once. This clonotype was obtained from a man aged 25 to 45 with type 1 diabetes. The specimen was central memory CD4+ T cells from blood. The chain joins TRBV9 to TRBJ1-4, with 8 positions matching TRBD1. The CDR3 DNA reads as TGTGCCAGCAGCGCGGCCGGGACAGGACTAAATGAAAAACTGTTTTTT. Its translation is CASSAAGTGLNEKLFF.